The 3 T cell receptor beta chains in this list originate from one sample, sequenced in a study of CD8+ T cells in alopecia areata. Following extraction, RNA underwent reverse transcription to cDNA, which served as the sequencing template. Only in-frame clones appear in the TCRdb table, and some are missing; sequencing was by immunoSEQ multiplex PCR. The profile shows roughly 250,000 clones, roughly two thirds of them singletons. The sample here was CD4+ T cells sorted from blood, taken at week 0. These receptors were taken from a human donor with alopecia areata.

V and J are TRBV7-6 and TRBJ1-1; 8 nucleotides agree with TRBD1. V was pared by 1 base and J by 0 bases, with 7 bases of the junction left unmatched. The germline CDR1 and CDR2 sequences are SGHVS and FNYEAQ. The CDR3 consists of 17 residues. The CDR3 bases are TGTGCCAGCAGCTTAGTCCTACAGGGGGTAATGAACACTGAAGCTTTCTTT. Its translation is CASSLVLQGVMNTEAFF.

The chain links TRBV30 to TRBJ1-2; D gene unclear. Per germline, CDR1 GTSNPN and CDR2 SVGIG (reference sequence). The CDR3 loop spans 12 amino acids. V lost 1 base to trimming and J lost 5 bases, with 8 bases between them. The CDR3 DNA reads TGTGCCTGGAGTGACTCAGTTTATGGCTACACCTTC. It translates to CAWSDSVYGYTF.

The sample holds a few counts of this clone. The CDR3 loop is CASSLGQFEGEQYF. The CDR3 coding sequence is TGCGCCAGCAGCCTTGGACAGTTCGAAGGGGAGCAGTACTTC. The J gene is TRBJ2-7, the V gene TRBV4-1, with a weak D call TRBD1 (6 bases). V was shortened by 4 bases and J by 7 bases, with 17 bases between the two germline ends. CDR1 is MGHRA, CDR2 YSYEKL, per germline. The CDR3 is 14 amino acids.